This is a list of T cell receptor beta chains from one sample in a study of OX40 agonist ivuxolimab in advanced cancers. Data came from immunoSEQ multiplex PCR; TCRdb stores just in-frame clones and leaves some out. The profile shows roughly 41,000 clones, 89% of them singletons. The specimen comprised CD4+ or CD8+ T cells sorted from blood, sampled in a trial of the OX40 agonist ivuxolimab. The receptors shown here come from an adult with an advanced solid tumor such as melanoma, head and neck, liver or kidney cancer. The CDR3 runs from the conserved cysteine through the conserved F or W. A D gene is named only where the DNA matches it firmly. Clone sizes are given selectively: once, few, many, or a class where the clone is expanded.

size,V,J,D,CDR3,DNA
-,TRBV6-6,TRBJ2-7,TRBD2,CASSPSGSPYEQYF,TGTGCCAGCAGCCCTAGCGGGAGCCCGTACGAGCAGTACTTC
-,TRBV13,TRBJ2-5,-,CASSAGVTETQYF,TGTGCCAGCAGCGCCGGGGTCACGGAGACCCAGTACTTC
-,TRBV7-9,TRBJ2-7,-,CASSSGRTLEQYF,TGTGCCAGCAGCTCCGGACGGACCCTCGAGCAGTACTTC
-,TRBV7-9,TRBJ2-7,-,CASSLLGDEQYF,TGTGCCAGCAGCTTACTAGGGGACGAGCAGTACTTC
-,TRBV7-8,TRBJ2-2,TRBD2,CASSIPGLAGAVGELFF,TGTGCCAGCAGCATCCCGGGACTAGCGGGCGCGGTAGGGGAGCTGTTTTTT
-,TRBV7-9,TRBJ1-1,TRBD1,CASSTWDRVNTEAFF,TGTGCCAGCAGCACCTGGGACAGGGTGAACACTGAAGCTTTCTTT
-,TRBV19,TRBJ2-7,TRBD1,CASKPGTGSYEQYF,TGTGCCAGTAAGCCCGGGACAGGGTCCTACGAGCAGTACTTC
-,TRBV6-1,TRBJ1-3,-,CASTGAGNTIYF,TGTGCCAGCACGGGCGCTGGAAACACCATATATTTT
-,TRBV19,TRBJ2-7,-,CASSFSAPYEQYF,TGTGCCAGTAGTTTTTCTGCACCCTACGAGCAGTACTTC
-,TRBV6-5,TRBJ1-4,-,CASLRELEKLFF,TGTGCCAGCCTGAGAGAACTGGAAAAACTGTTTTTT
-,TRBV5-4,TRBJ1-5,TRBD1,CAMGQGSQPQHF,TGTGCCATGGGACAGGGGTCCCAGCCCCAGCATTTT
once,TRBV19,TRBJ2-2,TRBD1,CASTRTGWGTGELFF,TGTGCCAGCACCCGGACAGGGTGGGGCACCGGGGAGCTGTTTTTT
few,TRBV7-8,TRBJ2-3,-,CASSITDTQYF,TGTGCCAGCAGCATCACAGATACGCAGTATTTT
medium-sized,TRBV7-7,TRBJ2-3,-,CASSLGHGHPRDTQYF,TGTGCTAGCAGCTTGGGTCACGGACACCCGCGGGATACGCAGTATTTT
-,TRBV19,TRBJ2-7,-,CASSIGHGRFTYEQYF,TGTGCCAGTAGTATCGGACACGGGCGTTTTACCTACGAGCAGTACTTC
-,TRBV11-3,TRBJ2-7,-,CASSLGDSNEQYF,TGTGCCAGCAGCTTAGGGGATTCCAACGAGCAGTACTTC
-,TRBV4-3,TRBJ2-3,TRBD2,CASSSGGLGDTQYF,TGCGCCAGCTCTAGCGGGGGGCTGGGGGATACGCAGTATTTT
-,TRBV5-6,TRBJ2-7,-,CASTFGGGGSYEQYF,TGTGCCAGCACCTTCGGAGGGGGGGGAAGCTACGAGCAGTACTTC
-,TRBV27,TRBJ1-5,-,CASSWTEAQPQHF,TGTGCCAGCAGTTGGACAGAAGCGCAGCCCCAGCATTTT
-,TRBV28,TRBJ1-2,TRBD1,CASSSQGDYYGYTF,TGTGCCAGCAGTTCCCAGGGGGACTACTATGGCTACACCTTC
once,TRBV7-9,TRBJ1-1,-,CASSPPSAEAFF,TGTGCCAGCAGCCCACCTAGCGCTGAAGCTTTCTTT
-,TRBV5-1,TRBJ1-1,-,CASSFGGEAFF,TGCGCCAGCAGCTTTGGCGGCGAAGCTTTCTTT
-,TRBV7-3,TRBJ2-1,-,CASSLTAGPKPHEQFF,TGTGCCAGCAGCTTAACGGCAGGGCCAAAACCCCATGAGCAGTTCTTC
-,TRBV15,TRBJ2-3,-,CATSRGPQQRITADTQYF,TGTGCCACCAGCAGAGGACCCCAACAGAGAATAACGGCAGATACGCAGTATTTT
-,TRBV28,TRBJ2-1,TRBD1,CASRGTGGYNEQFF,TGTGCCAGCCGGGGGACAGGGGGGTACAATGAGCAGTTCTTC
-,TRBV28,TRBJ2-5,TRBD1,CASSEGTGRETQYF,TGTGCCAGCAGCGAGGGGACAGGGAGGGAGACCCAGTACTTC
-,TRBV5-1,TRBJ2-1,TRBD2,CASGTSGGVEGEQFF,TGCGCCAGCGGGACTAGCGGGGGAGTCGAGGGTGAGCAGTTCTTC
-,TRBV11-1,TRBJ2-7,-,CASSFGPTGTYEQYF,TGTGCCAGCAGCTTTGGGCCGACAGGAACCTACGAGCAGTACTTC
-,TRBV11-2,TRBJ2-7,-,CASSLGSGAYEQYF,TGTGCCAGCAGCTTAGGCTCAGGGGCCTACGAGCAGTACTTC
-,TRBV6-1,TRBJ1-2,TRBD1,CASMNWTGYYGYTF,TGTGCCAGCATGAATTGGACAGGGTATTATGGCTACACCTTC
-,TRBV30,TRBJ2-2,-,CAWSGSRAELFF,TGTGCCTGGAGTGGCAGCCGTGCTGAGCTGTTTTTT
-,TRBV7-2,TRBJ2-7,TRBD2,CASSLVAGASTYEQYF,TGTGCCAGCAGCTTAGTAGCGGGGGCCTCAACCTACGAGCAGTACTTC
-,TRBV7-7,TRBJ2-7,-,CASSIGHIYEQYF,TGTGCTAGCAGCATCGGACATATCTACGAGCAGTACTTC
-,TRBV2,TRBJ2-1,TRBD1,CASSLGQAYNEQFF,TGTGCCAGCAGCTTGGGACAGGCCTACAATGAGCAGTTCTTC